These T cell receptor beta chains were read from a single sample in a study of control samples from healthy donors and cancer patients. The data were produced by immunoSEQ multiplex PCR, yet TCRdb's version contains in-frame clones alone and is incomplete. The sample records approximately 230,000 clones, over 70% being singletons. Sequencing was performed on PBMCs. These receptors came from a woman between 55 and 75 years old with lung cancer. CDR3s include the opening cysteine and the closing phenylalanine or tryptophan. Fields, in order: clone size, V gene, J gene, D gene, CDR3 protein, CDR3 DNA. A D gene is named only where the DNA matches it firmly. Only some rows state a clone size, as once, few, many or a class for expanded clones.

>.|TRBV7-3|TRBJ2-5|.
CASSLTGVGLHQETQYF
TGTGCCAGCAGCTTAACGGGGGTCGGACTCCACCAAGAGACCCAGTACTTC
>.|TRBV18|TRBJ2-3|TRBD2
CASSPTGGGRGGAADTQYF
TGTGCCAGCTCACCAACCGGCGGTGGCCGCGGGGGGGCTGCAGATACGCAGTATTTT
>few|TRBV5-4|TRBJ2-7|.
CASSSTDRFSYEQYF
TGTGCCAGCAGCTCCACGGACAGATTCTCCTACGAGCAGTACTTC
>.|TRBV2|TRBJ1-6|.
CASSYDRQDNSPLHF
TGTGCCAGCAGTTATGACAGGCAGGATAATTCACCCCTCCACTTT
>.|TRBV19|TRBJ2-1|TRBD2
CASTHRSGESTNEQFF
TGTGCCAGTACCCATCGGAGCGGGGAGTCGACCAATGAGCAGTTCTTC
>.|TRBV7-8|TRBJ1-1|.
CASSLLGRGDTEAFF
TGTGCCAGCAGCCTCCTCGGACGCGGCGACACTGAAGCTTTCTTT
>.|TRBV2|TRBJ2-7|.
CASSPTYEQYF
TGTGCCAGCAGTCCTACCTACGAGCAGTACTTC
>.|TRBV5-3|TRBJ1-3|TRBD1
CARSLVLQGASGNTIYF
TGTGCCAGAAGTCTCGTGTTACAGGGGGCTTCTGGAAACACCATATATTTT
>.|TRBV5-1|TRBJ1-4|.
CASSSLPGAGEKLFF
TGCGCCAGCAGCTCCCTCCCGGGGGCGGGTGAAAAACTGTTTTTT
>once|TRBV5-1|TRBJ2-1|TRBD2
CASSSPGLAGSAYNEQFF
TGCGCCAGCAGCTCGCCGGGTCTAGCGGGGAGCGCCTACAATGAGCAGTTCTTC
>.|TRBV27|TRBJ1-2|TRBD1
CASSEQGRGNYGYTF
TGTGCCAGCAGTGAACAGGGGAGGGGTAACTATGGCTACACCTTC
>.|TRBV28|TRBJ2-7|.
CASSFAAYEQYF
TGTGCCAGCAGTTTTGCCGCCTACGAGCAGTACTTC